The 30 T cell receptor beta chains below come from one sample, sequenced in a study of post-analysis software for immune sequencing data. Study-level points and caveats: With TRBV5-6, TRBV5-1 and TRBV20-1 included, five TRBV segments were more frequent in patients than in controls.

Prepared TCR beta cDNA libraries contained unique molecular identifiers. One entry per CDR3 protein, called by TCRdb with MiXCR from the PCR reads. Of about 560,000 distinct CDR3 sequences listed, 44% are singletons. The antigens for these receptors are not known. Sequenced input: blood. Source of these receptors: a girl between 5 and 17 years old with multiple sclerosis.

The chain recombines TRBV27 with TRBJ2-7; 9 bases are shared with TRBD1. Germline loops: CDR1 MNHEY, CDR2 SMNVEV (reference sequence). The CDR3 sequence is 15 residues long. The J segment lost 2 bases and the V segment lost 6 bases, leaving 8 bases of the junction unmatched. The CDR3 protein is CASRPRQGVTYEQYF. The CDR3 bases are TGTGCCAGCAGACCACGACAGGGGGTCACCTACGAGCAGTACTTC.

This clonotype was observed a handful of times. The gene calls are TRBV6-5 and TRBJ2-1; D possibly corresponds to TRBD1 (6 bases). This CDR3 contains 15 residues. Trimming left V 5 bases short and J 1 base short, with 12 bases between. Germline V lookup: CDR1 MNHEY, CDR2 SVGAGI. DNA of the CDR3: TGTGCCAGCAGTCCCCAAACAGGGTCCTACAATGAGCAGTTCTTC. Encoded protein: CASSPQTGSYNEQFF.

The gene calls are TRBV29-1 and TRBJ2-3; D gene ambiguous. Germline CDR1 is SQVTM and CDR2 is ANQGSEA. V was cut by 5 bases and J by 7 bases, with 7 bases left in between. The CDR3 is made up of 10 amino acids. CDR3 DNA: TGCAGCGTTAGACGTAATACGCAGTATTTT. Translating it yields CSVRRNTQYF.

The table lists this clonotype with a few counts. The rearrangement joins TRBV29-1 to TRBJ2-5; D uncertain. Trimming took 4 bases from V and 5 from J, leaving 5 bases between them. CDR1 SQVTM and CDR2 ANQGSEA come from the germline V gene. This CDR3 contains 10 residues. CDR3 bases: TGCAGCGTTGTCCTGGAGACCCAGTACTTC. Protein product: CSVVLETQYF.

This clonotype was detected a few times. The CDR3 is CSVEQVRDNEQFF. The CDR3 nucleotides are TGCAGCGTTGAACAGGTCAGGGACAATGAGCAGTTCTTC. V and J are TRBV29-1 and TRBJ2-1; maybe TRBD1 (5 bases). The germline CDR1 and CDR2 sequences are SQVTM and ANQGSEA. V gave up 2 bases and J gave up 5 bases, with 10 bases separating them. The CDR3 is 13 residues long.

This clonotype turned up a few times. The V call is TRBV9, the J call TRBJ1-4; no reliable D call. V was cut by 3 bases and J by 0 bases, with 15 bases left in between. Germline V lookup: CDR1 SGDLS, CDR2 YYNGEE. The CDR3 is 17 residues long. CDR3 sequence: CASSGSETVATNEKLFF. The CDR3 bases are TGTGCCAGCAGCGGGAGCGAGACCGTGGCAACTAATGAAAAACTGTTTTTT.

This clonotype was counted between two and nine times. The chain joins TRBV13 to TRBJ2-7; 11 bases are shared with TRBD2. Germline trimming cut 0 bases from V and 2 bases from J; bases unmatched to any gene: 6. This CDR3 has 17 amino acids. CDR1 and CDR2 from the germline V gene are PRHDT and FYEKMQ (reference sequence). The CDR3 spells CASSLGLAGVTTYEQYF. Here the CDR3 DNA reads TGTGCCAGCAGCTTAGGACTAGCGGGGGTAACCACCTACGAGCAGTACTTC.

This sequence joins TRBV7-9 and TRBJ2-1; TRBD1 might be the D (6 bases). Germline V lookup: CDR1 SEHNR, CDR2 FQNEAQ (reference sequence). CDR3 length: 15 residues. V was clipped by 5 bases and J by 4 bases, with 15 bases between them. The CDR3 DNA reads TGTGCCAGCAGCCCGCCCGGACAGAGTTACAATGAGCAGTTCTTC. It encodes CASSPPGQSYNEQFF.

This clonotype was found a few times. The chain couples TRBV12-3 or TRBV12-4 to TRBJ2-4, with TRBD1 identical over 9 bases. The DNA end favors TRBJ2-7, so the J call may be wrong. This CDR3 contains 15 residues. The CDR3: CASSPGTGSAYEQYF. The CDR3 DNA follows: TGTGCCAGCAGTCCCGGGACAGGGAGCGCATACGAGCAGTACTTC.

The genes are TRBV20-1 and TRBJ2-7, with D tentatively TRBD2 (5 bases). V was pared by 0 bases and J by 7 bases, with 10 bases between. The CDR3 length is 12 residues. CDR1 and CDR2 from the germline V gene are DFQATT and SNEGSKA (reference sequence). The CDR3 region is CSARDLAPEQYF. In DNA form, the CDR3 reads TGCAGTGCTAGAGACCTAGCTCCTGAGCAGTACTTC.

The chain is built from TRBV20-1 and TRBJ2-3, with D perhaps TRBD1 or TRBD2 (6 bases each). V lost 6 bases, J lost 0 bases, and 7 bases lay in between. Germline V gives CDR1 DFQATT, CDR2 SNEGSKA (reference sequence). This CDR3 contains 12 residues. CDR3 sequence: CSAGGSTDTQYF. Written as DNA, the CDR3 is TGCAGTGCAGGGGGGAGCACAGATACGCAGTATTTT.

The V and J genes are TRBV5-1 and TRBJ1-6, with TRBD1 matching over 10 bases. Germline CDR1 SGHRS, CDR2 YFSETQ. Trimming at V came to 4 bases and at J to 9 bases, leaving 7 bases not matched to a gene. The CDR3 runs to 15 residues. This chain's CDR3 is CASSEKGQGSSPLHF. Written as DNA, the CDR3 is TGCGCCAGCAGCGAGAAGGGACAGGGGAGTTCACCCCTCCACTTT.

V is TRBV29-1 and J is TRBJ2-1; the match to TRBD1 covers 7 bases. Germline V lookup: CDR1 SQVTM, CDR2 ANQGSEA. The CDR3 is 14 amino acids. V dropped 8 bases and J dropped 2; count of bases not matched to a gene: 9. The CDR3 sequence is CSSRGLEPYNEQFF. As DNA, the CDR3 is TGCAGCTCGAGGGGGCTAGAACCCTACAATGAGCAGTTCTTC.

This clonotype came up a few times. The V gene is TRBV5-1, the J gene TRBJ2-5; no firm D call. The CDR3 is made up of 14 amino acids. Germline values: CDR1 SGHRS, CDR2 YFSETQ. V dropped 4 bases and J dropped 2 bases, with 12 bases sitting between them. The CDR3 coding sequence is TGCGCCAGCAGCGTAAGGGATCTTCAAGAGACCCAGTACTTC. It is translated as CASSVRDLQETQYF.

The J gene is TRBJ2-3, the V gene TRBV5-1; D remains ambiguous. Trimming shortened V by 3 bases and J by 2 bases, and 7 bases separated the two germline ends. Germline assignment: CDR1 SGHRS and CDR2 YFSETQ. This CDR3 spans 13 amino acids. CDR3 sequence (DNA): TGCGCCAGCAGCTCGCGCCTCACAGATACGCAGTATTTT. This translates into CASSSRLTDTQYF.

V is TRBV29-1 and J is TRBJ2-3; possibly TRBD2 for D (6 bases). The CDR3 contains 12 residues. V shed 8 bases and J shed 0 bases, with 9 bases lying between them. CDR1 is SQVTM, CDR2 ANQGSEA, per germline. For the CDR3, the DNA is TGCAGCTCCCGGGAGAGCACAGATACGCAGTATTTT. Translation gives CSSRESTDTQYF.

In DNA, the CDR3 is TGTGCCAGCAGTTTCCCCGGGAGCGACAATGAGCAGTTCTTC. This encodes CASSFPGSDNEQFF. This chain connects TRBV28 to TRBJ2-1, with a tentative D call TRBD2 (6 bases). CDR1 MDHEN and CDR2 SYDVKM come from the germline V gene. The V end lost 3 bases, the J end lost 5 bases, and 11 bases lay between the germline ends. The CDR3 covers 14 residues.

The CDR3 reads CASSLGTSRVNEQFF. The DNA of the CDR3 is TGTGCCAGCAGCTTAGGGACTAGCCGGGTCAATGAGCAGTTCTTC. V and J are TRBV7-2 and TRBJ2-1; 8 bases agree with TRBD2. From germline, CDR1 is SGHTA and CDR2 FQGNSA. The junction had 5 bases not matched to a gene; V was cut back by 1 base and J by 6 bases. CDR3 length: 15 amino acids.

This clonotype was picked up a small number of times. The rearrangement uses TRBV6-1 and TRBJ2-1; a possible D gene is TRBD2 (7 bases). V was clipped by 5 bases and J by 7 bases, with 21 bases between them. The CDR3 runs 16 residues. The germline gives CDR1 MNHNS, CDR2 SASEGT. The CDR3 DNA sequence: TGTGCCAGCAGTTCCCAAGGGGGGGTTATTACGAATGAGCAGTTCTTC. The encoded protein is CASSSQGGVITNEQFF.

This clonotype appeared a few times. V and J are TRBV4-1 and TRBJ2-3; D not resolved. The germline gives CDR1 MGHRA, CDR2 YSYEKL. CDR3 length equals 13 residues. Trimming pared 1 base from V and 11 bases from J, leaving 13 bases between. The CDR3 DNA sequence: TGCGCCAGCAGCCAAGTGACCTCCAGTGGGCAGTATTTT. Amino acid sequence: CASSQVTSSGQYF.

The chain is built from TRBV2 and TRBJ2-3, with 13 bases lining up with TRBD2. The CDR3 is 14 amino acids. J was trimmed by 6 bases and V by 6 bases; bases with no gene match: 3. From germline, CDR1 is SNHLY and CDR2 FYNNEI. The CDR3 is CASRGTSGDDTQYF. The CDR3 DNA reads TGTGCCAGCAGGGGGACTAGCGGGGATGATACGCAGTATTTT.

This clonotype has a single count. The chain is built from TRBV6-6 and TRBJ2-5; 8 nucleotides line up with TRBD2. The CDR3 loop spans 14 amino acids. The germline V gene encodes CDR1 MNHNY and CDR2 SVGAGI (reference sequence). After removal of 2 bases from V and 5 bases from J, the junction contained 4 bases not matched to a gene. CDR3: CASSYQAGEETQYF. Written as DNA, the CDR3 is TGTGCCAGCAGTTACCAAGCGGGGGAGGAGACCCAGTACTTC.

This clonotype was observed a handful of times. The V call is TRBV7-6, the J call TRBJ2-7; D might be TRBD2 (6 bases). CDR3 length equals 15 residues. Germline CDR1 reads SGHVS; CDR2 reads FNYEAQ. Trimming pared 5 bases from V and 3 bases from J, leaving 17 bases between. CDR3 protein: CASSAGLSRDYEQYF. The CDR3 bases are TGTGCCAGCAGCGCGGGACTCTCGAGGGACTACGAGCAGTACTTC. Drawing the rest from reference TRBV7-6 and TRBJ2-7, the complete variable domain is GAGVSQSPRYKVTKRGQDVALRCDPISGHVSLYWYRQALGQGPEFLTYFNYEAQQDKSGLPNDRFSAERPEGSISTLTIQRTEQRDSAMYRCASSAGLSRDYEQYFGPGTRLTVT.

This clonotype was found a few times. The J gene is TRBJ2-1, the V gene TRBV5-1; 9 bases match TRBD2. The germline V gene encodes CDR1 SGHRS and CDR2 YFSETQ. The length of the CDR3 is 16 residues. Unmatched junction bases numbered 5, after V lost 0 bases and J lost 4 bases. CDR3 coding DNA: TGCGCCAGCAGCTTGGAAGGGCTAGCGGGGTACAATGAGCAGTTCTTC. This codes for CASSLEGLAGYNEQFF. Full variable domain (outside the CDR3, taken from reference TRBV5-1 and TRBJ2-1): KAGVTQTPRYLIKTRGQQVTLSCSPISGHRSVSWYQQTPGQGLQFLFEYFSETQRNKGNFPGRFSGRQFSNSRSEMNVSTLELGDSALYLCASSLEGLAGYNEQFFGPGTRLTVL.

This clonotype was seen only a few times. The chain combines TRBV7-2 with TRBJ2-1; 7 bases line up with TRBD2. The CDR3 runs 16 residues. In germline, CDR1 is SGHTA, CDR2 FQGNSA. V lost 1 base to trimming and J lost 1 base; unmatched junction nucleotides: 4. Here the CDR3 DNA reads TGTGCCAGCAGCTTAGTAGGACTAGGGTCCTACAATGAGCAGTTCTTC. Its translation: CASSLVGLGSYNEQFF. Drawing the rest from reference TRBV7-2 and TRBJ2-1, the complete variable domain is GAGVSQSPSNKVTEKGKDVELRCDPISGHTALYWYRQSLGQGLEFLIYFQGNSAPDKSGLPSDRFSAERTGGSVSTLTIQRTQQEDSAVYLCASSLVGLGSYNEQFFGPGTRLTVL.

The rearrangement links TRBV10-3 to TRBJ2-7; D possibly corresponds to TRBD2 (6 bases). The CDR3 has 13 residues. Germline CDR1 reads ENHRY; CDR2 reads SYGVKD. V was trimmed by 6 bases and J by 4 bases, leaving 13 bases between them. CDR3 protein: CAIRASSEYEQYF. The CDR3 coding sequence is TGTGCCATCAGGGCGTCTAGCGAGTACGAGCAGTACTTC.

The gene calls are TRBV6-6 and TRBJ2-7; 8 bases fit TRBD1. The CDR3 contains 17 residues. Per germline, CDR1 MNHNY and CDR2 SVGAGI (reference sequence). Trimming removed 6 bases from V and 0 bases from J; junction bases left unmatched: 13. CDR3 sequence (DNA): TGTGCCAGCAGCCTCAGTTCGACAGGGGTCATCTCCTACGAGCAGTACTTC. Translating it yields CASSLSSTGVISYEQYF.

This clonotype was detected a few times. The J gene is TRBJ1-2, the V gene TRBV6-6, with a tentative D call TRBD1 (5 bases). The germline V gene encodes CDR1 MNHNY and CDR2 SVGAGI (reference sequence). CDR3 size: 16 residues. V shed 5 bases and J shed 2 bases, with 18 bases lying between them. CDR3 protein: CASSLSREYWNYGYTF. The DNA of the CDR3 is TGTGCCAGCAGTCTTAGCAGGGAGTACTGGAACTATGGCTACACCTTC.

CDR3 DNA: TGCGCCAGCAGCCTGGACAGACTCGACAATGAGCAGTTCTTC. Translated: CASSLDRLDNEQFF. J is TRBJ2-1 and V is TRBV5-1; D possibly corresponds to TRBD1 (6 bases). Trimming shortened V by 4 bases and J by 5 bases, and 13 bases separated the two germline ends. The CDR3 spans 14 residues. Germline V gives CDR1 SGHRS, CDR2 YFSETQ.

The rearrangement links TRBV6-5 to TRBJ2-5, with D possibly TRBD1 on 6 matching bases. Germline assignment: CDR1 MNHEY and CDR2 SVGAGI. The CDR3 is 14 amino acids. V was clipped by 3 bases and J by 0 bases, with 8 bases between them. CDR3 region: CASSYGDNQETQYF. CDR3 nucleotide sequence: TGTGCCAGCAGTTATGGGGACAACCAAGAGACCCAGTACTTC.